The clone carrying this T cell receptor beta chain was counted a few times. This entry comes from a study of blood T cells in healthy people across ages. Primed by a sample-barcoded 5' primer and a J-beta primer mix, a second PCR proceeded for 7 to 11 cycles. Via MiXCR, TCRdb re-called the 5' RACE reads, giving one row per CDR3 protein. In the table there are about 930,000 distinct CDR3 sequences, approximately 32% of which are singletons. CDR1 is LGHNA and CDR2 is YSLEER in the germline V gene. Trimming took off 1 base at V and 4 bases at J, with 9 bases between the two ends. This CDR3 has 14 residues. These data were likewise used in another study, on T cells of mothers and their children. From that second work: All donors were healthy and Caucasian; they were a few mothers and their six children.

This receptor was identified in a woman in her thirties or forties in good health. The sample consisted of blood. This chain connects TRBV4-3 to TRBJ2-3; no clear D gene. The DNA for the CDR3 is TGCGCCAGCAGCCAAGTGGCCCACCCAGATACGCAGTATTTT. This sequence encodes CASSQVAHPDTQYF.